This passage covers 6 T cell receptor beta chains from one sample sequenced in a study of technical replicates of blood from a handful of donors. Clones were read by immunoSEQ multiplex PCR, and TCRdb kept only the in-frame ones, dropping some. The data contain 91,000 or so clones, 85% to 95% of them singletons. The sequenced sample was T cells isolated from PBMCs. Receptors were obtained from a human donor in good health.

With respect to this clone: The same CDR3 is also encoded by other DNA sequences in this sample. The rearrangement joins TRBV9 to TRBJ2-7, with D uncertain. The CDR3 is made up of 14 amino acids. CDR1 and CDR2 (germline): SGDLS, YYNGEE. Trimming took off 0 bases at V and 0 bases at J, with 7 bases between the two ends. The CDR3 bases are TGTGCCAGCAGCGTAGGACAAAGCTCCTACGAGCAGTACTTC. Encoded protein: CASSVGQSSYEQYF.

Worth noting for this clone: The same CDR3 arises from other DNA sequences in this sample as well. The chain joins TRBV27 to TRBJ2-2; 7 bases agree with TRBD1. CDR1 is MNHEY and CDR2 is SMNVEV in the germline V gene (reference sequence). This CDR3 comprises 16 residues. With 6 bases clipped from V and 4 bases from J, the junction kept 11 bases outside the gene matches. CDR3 bases: TGTGCCAGCAGCCCCTCCACAGGGGAGAGCACCGGGGAGCTGTTTTTT. Translated: CASSPSTGESTGELFF.

CDR3 sequence: CASSLQGGSGDTQYF. The CDR3 DNA reads TGTGCCAGCAGCTTACAGGGGGGTTCTGGAGATACGCAGTATTTT. The V call is TRBV7-9, the J call TRBJ2-3, with D perhaps matching TRBD1 (7 bases). V was cut by 2 bases and J by 5 bases, with 14 bases left in between. Germline-derived CDR1 and CDR2 are SEHNR and FQNEAQ (reference sequence). This CDR3 region has 15 residues.

The table lists this clone with a count of one. This rearrangement joins TRBV5-4 to TRBJ1-4; 11 bases are shared with TRBD1. After removal of 4 bases from V and 7 bases from J, the junction contained 6 bases not matched to a gene. Germline-derived CDR1 and CDR2 are SGHNT and YYREEE (reference sequence). The CDR3 totals 15 residues. The CDR3 bases are TGTGCCAGCAGCCGCAGGACAGGGGGCGGTGAAAAACTGTTTTTT. Translated: CASSRRTGGGEKLFF.

This clone was observed a single time. V and J are TRBV7-3 and TRBJ2-3, with a weak D call TRBD2 (5 bases). This CDR3 has 12 residues. The V and J ends lost 3 bases and 5 bases respectively, with 6 bases between them. Germline V gene sequence: CDR1 SGHTA, CDR2 FQGTGA. CDR3 sequence: CASSFAGDTQYF. For the CDR3, the DNA is TGTGCCAGCAGCTTTGCGGGAGATACGCAGTATTTT.

V is TRBV5-8 and J is TRBJ2-2; 8 nucleotides line up with TRBD2. With V trimmed by 0 bases and J by 6 bases, 4 bases remained unmatched. CDR3 size: 15 residues. CDR1 is SGHTS, CDR2 YDEGEE, per germline. CDR3 sequence: CASSLVLAGPGELFF. CDR3 nucleotides: TGTGCCAGCAGCTTGGTATTAGCGGGACCCGGGGAGCTGTTTTTT.